This TCR beta chain was obtained from a study of shared clonotypes between healthy human individuals. The V end was cut by 7 bases, the J end by 1 base, with 13 bases between. This CDR3 is built from 14 residues. The germline V gene has CDR1 LNHDA and CDR2 SQIVND (reference sequence). When samples were unsorted, about 90 million PBMCs were used for genomic DNA. Study-wide findings and caveats: The authors sampled blood alone, and tissue repertoires likely differ. Clonotype sharing among the donors was expected to vary with sequencing depth. The diversity represented, both genetic and in exposure history, was limited by few donors.

This clone was counted a single time. Its antigen is unidentified. A far larger clone is a single base away, which makes a read error likely. Sequenced by immunoSEQ multiplex PCR; TCRdb stores in-frame clones only, minus some. There are about 490,000 clones in the sample; 81% occur only once, and more than 9.5% lies in the top ten. This clonotype originated in a woman aged 40 to 50 in good health. Some clones in this sample may be carry-over from other donors' samples. V usage is TRBV19 and J usage is TRBJ1-1; no firm D call. The sample comprised PBMCs. The CDR3: CASMFSGRNTEAFF. The CDR3 DNA is TGTGCCAGTATGTTCTCAGGAAGGAACACTGAAGCTTTCTTT. The whole variable domain, filled in from reference TRBV19 and TRBJ1-1, reads DGGITQSPKYLFRKEGQNVTLSCEQNLNHDAMYWYRQDPGQGLRLIYYSQIVNDFQKGDIAEGYSVSREKKESFPLTVTSAQKNPTAFYLCASMFSGRNTEAFFGQGTRLTVV.